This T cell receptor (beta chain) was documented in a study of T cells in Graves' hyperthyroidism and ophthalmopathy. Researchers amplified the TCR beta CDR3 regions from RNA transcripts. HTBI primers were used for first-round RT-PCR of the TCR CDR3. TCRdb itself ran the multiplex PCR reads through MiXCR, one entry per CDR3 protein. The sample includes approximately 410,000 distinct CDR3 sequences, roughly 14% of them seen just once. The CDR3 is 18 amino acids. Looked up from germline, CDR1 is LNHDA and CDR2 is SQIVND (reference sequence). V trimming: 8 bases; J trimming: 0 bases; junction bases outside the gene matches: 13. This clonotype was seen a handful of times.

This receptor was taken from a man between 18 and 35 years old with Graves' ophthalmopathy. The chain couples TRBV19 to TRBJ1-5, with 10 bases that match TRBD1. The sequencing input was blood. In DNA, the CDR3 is TGTGCCAGTGCCAAGCGCGGGACAGGGGACCTTAGCAATCAGCCCCAGCATTTT. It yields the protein CASAKRGTGDLSNQPQHF.